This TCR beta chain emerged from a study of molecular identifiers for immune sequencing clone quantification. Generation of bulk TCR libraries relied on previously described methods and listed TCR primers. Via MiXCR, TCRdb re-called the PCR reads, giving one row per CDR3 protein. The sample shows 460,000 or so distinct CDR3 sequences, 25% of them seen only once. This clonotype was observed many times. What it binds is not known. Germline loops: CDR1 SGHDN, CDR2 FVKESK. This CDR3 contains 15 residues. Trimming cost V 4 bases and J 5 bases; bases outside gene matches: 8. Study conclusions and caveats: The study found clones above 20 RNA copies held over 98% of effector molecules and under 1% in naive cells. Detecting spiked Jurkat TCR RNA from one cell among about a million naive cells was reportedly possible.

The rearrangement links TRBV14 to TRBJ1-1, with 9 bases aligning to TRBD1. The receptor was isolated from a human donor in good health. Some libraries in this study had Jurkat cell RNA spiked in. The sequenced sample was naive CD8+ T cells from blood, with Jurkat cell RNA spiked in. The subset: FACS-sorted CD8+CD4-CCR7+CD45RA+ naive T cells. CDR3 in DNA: TGTGCCAGCAGCCCAGAGGGACAGGGTCGGACTGAAGCTTTCTTT. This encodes CASSPEGQGRTEAFF.